This T cell receptor (beta chain) was recorded in a study of beta chain features in type 1 diabetes. The germline V gene encodes CDR1 MGHDK and CDR2 SYGVNS. CDR3 length equals 16 residues. Trimming took 4 bases from V and 0 from J; bases not matched to a gene: 8. As to this clone: Its cognate antigen is unknown.

Regarding the study as a whole: Sampled from patients, naive, central memory and Treg TCRB repertoires appeared more similar than those sampled from healthy donors. In these data, an HLA type influence on TCRB rearrangement remained unresolved.

The study reverse transcribed the entire isolated RNA, so it sequenced expressed TCRB transcripts. The protocol was immunoSEQ multiplex PCR, while the TCRdb copy is restricted to in-frame clones and leaves out a portion. The sample holds about 400,000 clones, roughly 12% seen once. The receptor comes from a man between 18 and 35 years old in good health. This chain connects TRBV25-1 to TRBJ1-2; 7 bases map to TRBD1. Source material: naive CD4+ T cells from blood. CDR3 nucleotide sequence: TGTGCCAGCAGTGCGACAGGGTTGGAATCTAACTATGGCTACACCTTC. This gives the protein CASSATGLESNYGYTF.